This T cell receptor beta chain was recorded in a study of T cell repertoires in cytomegalovirus infection. Germline V CDR1 and CDR2: SEHNR, FQNEAQ (reference sequence). V lost 7 bases and J 0 bases, leaving 11 bases between the germline ends. This CDR3 has 14 amino acids. TCRdb re-called the reads with MiXCR, one entry per CDR3 protein. The sample has some 120,000 distinct CDR3 sequences, around 10% seen once. Details on this clonotype: Its antigen is currently unknown.

Study findings and constraints: Dominating the ex vivo response were TCR beta clonotypes that were CMV-specific and HLA-C-restricted. CMV carriers having the relevant HLA were flagged by cumulative public TCR beta family frequency.

The sequence was collected from a human donor in good health (CMV status not recorded). Some clones in this sample may be carry-over from other donors' samples. The source material was PBMCs, sequenced either directly or after in vitro stimulation (not recorded which). The V call is TRBV7-9, the J call TRBJ2-3; D unclear. The CDR3 spells CASKVRSSTDTQYF. CDR3 bases: TGTGCCAGCAAAGTTCGATCTAGCACAGATACGCAGTATTTT.